Shown below are 13 T cell receptor beta chains from a single sample sequenced in a study of blood T cell repertoires in COVID-19. Clones were sequenced by immunoSEQ multiplex PCR, and TCRdb holds only the in-frame ones, with some missing. The table shows 90,000 to 150,000 clones, with more than 60% occurring only once. The source material was peripheral blood. These receptors were collected from a man aged 70-80 years with acute or convalescent COVID-19.

The chain carries TRBV6-5 and TRBJ2-7; tentative D call: TRBD1 (5 bases). Trimming removed 2 bases at V and 4 bases at J, with 12 bases between. The CDR3 totals 14 residues. CDR1 is MNHEY, CDR2 SVGAGI, per germline. CDR3 sequence: CASSYKGAEYEQYF. CDR3 nucleotides: TGTGCCAGCAGTTACAAAGGGGCGGAATACGAGCAGTACTTC.

This clone came up a few times. The rearrangement joins TRBV18 to TRBJ1-6; 12 positions agree with TRBD1. V trimming: 4 bases; J trimming: 7 bases; junction bases outside the gene matches: 8. This CDR3 spans 17 amino acids. CDR1 KGHSH and CDR2 LQKENI come from the germline V gene. CDR3 in amino acids: CASSRGTGGAGNSPLHF. In nucleotides, the CDR3 is TGTGCCAGCTCACGCGGGACAGGGGGCGCCGGGAATTCACCCCTCCACTTT.

The chain uses TRBV3-1 (or the pseudogene TRBV3-2) and TRBJ1-2; possible D gene TRBD1, 5 bases. The CDR3 sequence is 14 residues long. V was clipped by 0 bases and J by 7 bases, with 12 bases between them. Germline loops: CDR1 LGHDT, CDR2 YNNKEL (reference sequence). The CDR3 sequence is CASSQEGGGVGYTF. DNA of the CDR3: TGTGCCAGCAGCCAAGAAGGTGGGGGGGTTGGCTACACCTTC.

The gene calls are TRBV18 and TRBJ2-7; TRBD2 matches at 10 bases. The CDR3 totals 16 residues. Trimming removed 2 bases from V and 6 bases from J; junction bases left unmatched: 10. Germline V gives CDR1 KGHSH, CDR2 LQKENI. The DNA of the CDR3 is TGTGCCAGCTCACCAGTAGGGGCTAGCGGGAGCTCCGAGCAGTACTTC. This sequence encodes CASSPVGASGSSEQYF.

The rearrangement joins TRBV5-1 to TRBJ1-3, with D possibly matching TRBD1 (6 bases). Between the trimmed V and J ends, which lost 0 bases and 4 bases, there was a span of 11 bases. The CDR3 loop spans 15 amino acids. Germline values: CDR1 SGHRS, CDR2 YFSETQ. The CDR3 is CASSLAGHGGNTIYF. The CDR3 DNA sequence: TGCGCCAGCAGCTTGGCGGGACACGGAGGAAACACCATATATTTT.

V gene TRBV7-6 combines with J gene TRBJ2-2; 8 bases fit TRBD2. Germline trimming cut 6 bases from V and 2 bases from J; bases unmatched to any gene: 5. Germline CDR1 and CDR2: SGHVS and FNYEAQ. This CDR3 region has 15 residues. This chain's CDR3 is CASSLSGANTGELFF. As DNA, the CDR3 is TGTGCCAGCAGTCTTAGCGGGGCCAACACCGGGGAGCTGTTTTTT.

This chain's CDR3 is CAWSVLSRGYGYTF. The CDR3 nucleotides read TGTGCCTGGAGTGTACTGTCACGGGGATATGGCTACACCTTC. The chain combines TRBV30 with TRBJ1-2; D unclear. The CDR3 totals 14 residues. V gave up 0 bases and J gave up 5 bases, with 13 bases separating them. Germline CDR1 reads GTSNPN; CDR2 reads SVGIG (reference sequence).

This clone is deemed medium-sized. The chain has TRBV4-1 and TRBJ1-4; 11 bases align to TRBD1. J gave up 7 bases and V 0 bases, and 1 base lay outside the gene matches. This CDR3 is built from 15 residues. Germline loops: CDR1 MGHRA, CDR2 YSYEKL. Written as DNA, the CDR3 is TGCGCCAGCAGCCAAGAGGGACAGGGGGTTGAAAAACTGTTTTTT. It translates to CASSQEGQGVEKLFF.

This clone was detected once. The genes are TRBV4-2 and TRBJ1-2; possibly TRBD1 for D (6 bases). Germline assignment: CDR1 LGHNA and CDR2 YNFKEQ. Trimming pared 0 bases from V and 4 bases from J, leaving 12 bases between. This CDR3 has 15 residues. CDR3 nucleotides: TGTGCCAGCAGCCAAGAATACAGGGTTCCCTATGGCTACACCTTC. Encoded protein: CASSQEYRVPYGYTF.

The chain carries TRBV14 and TRBJ2-3; the D gene is possibly TRBD2 (6 bases). Germline lookup yields CDR1 SGHDN and CDR2 FVKESK. Between the trimmed V and J ends, which lost 0 bases and 1 base, there was a span of 14 bases. The CDR3 has 17 amino acids. The CDR3 nucleotides are TGTGCCAGCAGCCAAGATCAAAGGGCGGGGCGCACAGATACGCAGTATTTT. Translation: CASSQDQRAGRTDTQYF.

Written as DNA, the CDR3 is TGTGCCAGCAGCTACAGGGACAGTAACCAAGAGACCCAGTACTTC. Protein: CASSYRDSNQETQYF. The V call is TRBV4-2, the J call TRBJ2-5, with TRBD1 matching 7 bases. Unmatched junction bases numbered 6, after V lost 5 bases and J lost 0 bases. The CDR3 is made up of 15 amino acids. The V gene's germline CDR1 is LGHNA and CDR2 YNFKEQ.

This rearrangement joins TRBV4-3 to TRBJ1-1; D is possibly TRBD1 (5 bases). CDR3 length: 14 residues. Germline CDR1 LGHNA, CDR2 YSLEER. Trimming took 3 bases from V and 0 from J, leaving 8 bases between them. The chain's CDR3 is CASSHKGLNTEAFF. Written as DNA, the CDR3 is TGCGCCAGCAGCCATAAGGGGCTGAACACTGAAGCTTTCTTT.

V gene TRBV7-3 combines with J gene TRBJ2-1, with 11 bases identical to TRBD2. V shed 5 bases, J shed 7 bases, and the junction held 7 bases outside the gene matches. The CDR3 length is 15 residues. Germline values: CDR1 SGHTA, CDR2 FQGTGA. CDR3 amino acids: CASSLGASGRNEQFF. CDR3 bases: TGTGCCAGCAGCCTAGGCGCTAGCGGGAGGAATGAGCAGTTCTTC.